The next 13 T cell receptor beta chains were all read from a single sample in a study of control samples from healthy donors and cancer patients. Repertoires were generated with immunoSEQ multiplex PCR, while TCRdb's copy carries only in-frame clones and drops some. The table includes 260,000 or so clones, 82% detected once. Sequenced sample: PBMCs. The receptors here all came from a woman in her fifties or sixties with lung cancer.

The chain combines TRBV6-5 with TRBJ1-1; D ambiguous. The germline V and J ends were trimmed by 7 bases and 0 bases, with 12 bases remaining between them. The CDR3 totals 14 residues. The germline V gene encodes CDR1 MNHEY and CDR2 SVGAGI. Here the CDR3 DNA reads TGTGCCAGCACTGTTGGGGTGATGAACACTGAAGCTTTCTTT. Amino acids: CASTVGVMNTEAFF.

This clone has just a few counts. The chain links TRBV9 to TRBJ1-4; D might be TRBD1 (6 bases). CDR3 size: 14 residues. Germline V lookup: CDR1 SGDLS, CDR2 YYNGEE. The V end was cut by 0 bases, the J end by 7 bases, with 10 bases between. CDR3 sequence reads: CASSVGTVGEKLFF. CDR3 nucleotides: TGTGCCAGCAGCGTAGGGACAGTCGGTGAAAAACTGTTTTTT.

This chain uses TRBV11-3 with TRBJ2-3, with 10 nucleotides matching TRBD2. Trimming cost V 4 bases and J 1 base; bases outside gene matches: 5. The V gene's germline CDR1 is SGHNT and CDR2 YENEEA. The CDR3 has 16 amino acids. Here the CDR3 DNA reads TGTGCCAGCAGCTCGAGGCTAGCGGGAGGCACAGATACGCAGTATTTT. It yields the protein CASSSRLAGGTDTQYF.

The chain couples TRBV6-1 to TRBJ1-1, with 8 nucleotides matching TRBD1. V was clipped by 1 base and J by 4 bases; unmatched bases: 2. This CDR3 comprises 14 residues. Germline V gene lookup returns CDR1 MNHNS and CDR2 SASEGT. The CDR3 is CASSEGQGFTEAFF. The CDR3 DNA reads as TGTGCCAGCAGTGAAGGACAGGGGTTCACTGAAGCTTTCTTT.

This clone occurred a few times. CDR3: CSASQHGELFF. Here the CDR3 DNA reads TGCAGTGCCTCACAACACGGGGAGCTGTTTTTT. The chain carries TRBV20-1 and TRBJ2-2; D ambiguous. The CDR3 is 11 amino acids. Germline CDR1 DFQATT, CDR2 SNEGSKA (reference sequence). V lost 6 bases and J 7 bases, leaving 9 bases between the germline ends.

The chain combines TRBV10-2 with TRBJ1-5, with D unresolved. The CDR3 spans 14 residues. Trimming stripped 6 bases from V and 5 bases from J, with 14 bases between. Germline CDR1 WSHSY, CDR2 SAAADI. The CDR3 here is CASSPASWDQPQHF. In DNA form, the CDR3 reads TGCGCCAGCAGCCCCGCTAGCTGGGATCAGCCCCAGCATTTT.

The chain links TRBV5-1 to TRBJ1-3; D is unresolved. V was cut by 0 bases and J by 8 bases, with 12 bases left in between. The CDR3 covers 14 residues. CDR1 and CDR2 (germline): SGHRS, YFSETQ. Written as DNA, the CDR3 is TGCGCCAGCAGCTTGGGGGCCGGGTGGGACACCATATATTTT. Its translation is CASSLGAGWDTIYF.

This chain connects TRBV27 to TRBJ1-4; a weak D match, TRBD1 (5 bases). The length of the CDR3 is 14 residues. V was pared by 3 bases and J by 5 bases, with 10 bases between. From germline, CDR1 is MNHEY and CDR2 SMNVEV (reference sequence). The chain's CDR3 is CASSLGRLNEKLFF. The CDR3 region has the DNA TGTGCCAGCAGTTTGGGACGGCTAAATGAAAAACTGTTTTTT.

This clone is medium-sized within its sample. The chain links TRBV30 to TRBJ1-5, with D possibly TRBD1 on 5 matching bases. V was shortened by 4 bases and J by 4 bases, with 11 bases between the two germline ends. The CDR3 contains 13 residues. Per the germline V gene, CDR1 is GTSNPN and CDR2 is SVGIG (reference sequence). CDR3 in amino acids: CAWNKQANQPQHF. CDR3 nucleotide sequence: TGTGCCTGGAATAAACAGGCTAATCAGCCCCAGCATTTT.

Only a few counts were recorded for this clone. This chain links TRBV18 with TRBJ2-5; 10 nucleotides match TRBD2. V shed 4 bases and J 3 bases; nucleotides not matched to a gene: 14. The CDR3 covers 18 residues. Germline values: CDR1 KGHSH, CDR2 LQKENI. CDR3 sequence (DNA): TGTGCCAGCTCACAGGCCGCTTTAGCGGGAGGCCAGGAAGAGACCCAGTACTTC. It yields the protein CASSQAALAGGQEETQYF.

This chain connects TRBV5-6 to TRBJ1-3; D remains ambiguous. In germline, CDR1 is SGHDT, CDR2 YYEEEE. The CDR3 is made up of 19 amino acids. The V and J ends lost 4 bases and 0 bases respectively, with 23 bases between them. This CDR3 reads CASSPRHYLDRPSGNTIYF. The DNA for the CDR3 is TGTGCCAGCAGCCCAAGACATTACTTAGACCGACCCTCTGGAAACACCATATATTTT.

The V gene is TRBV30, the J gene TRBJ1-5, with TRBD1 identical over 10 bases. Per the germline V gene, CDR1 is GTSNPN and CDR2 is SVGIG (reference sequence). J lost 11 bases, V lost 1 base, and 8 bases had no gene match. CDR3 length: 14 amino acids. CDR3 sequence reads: CAWSGQGAGTAQHF. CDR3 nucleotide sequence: TGTGCCTGGAGTGGACAGGGGGCTGGTACAGCCCAGCATTTT.

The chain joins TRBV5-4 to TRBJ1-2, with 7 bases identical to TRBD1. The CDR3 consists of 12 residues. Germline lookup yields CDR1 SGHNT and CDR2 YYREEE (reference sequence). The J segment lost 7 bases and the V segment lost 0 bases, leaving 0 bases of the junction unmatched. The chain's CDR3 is CASSLDRGGYTF. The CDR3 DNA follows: TGTGCCAGCAGCTTGGACAGGGGTGGCTACACCTTC.